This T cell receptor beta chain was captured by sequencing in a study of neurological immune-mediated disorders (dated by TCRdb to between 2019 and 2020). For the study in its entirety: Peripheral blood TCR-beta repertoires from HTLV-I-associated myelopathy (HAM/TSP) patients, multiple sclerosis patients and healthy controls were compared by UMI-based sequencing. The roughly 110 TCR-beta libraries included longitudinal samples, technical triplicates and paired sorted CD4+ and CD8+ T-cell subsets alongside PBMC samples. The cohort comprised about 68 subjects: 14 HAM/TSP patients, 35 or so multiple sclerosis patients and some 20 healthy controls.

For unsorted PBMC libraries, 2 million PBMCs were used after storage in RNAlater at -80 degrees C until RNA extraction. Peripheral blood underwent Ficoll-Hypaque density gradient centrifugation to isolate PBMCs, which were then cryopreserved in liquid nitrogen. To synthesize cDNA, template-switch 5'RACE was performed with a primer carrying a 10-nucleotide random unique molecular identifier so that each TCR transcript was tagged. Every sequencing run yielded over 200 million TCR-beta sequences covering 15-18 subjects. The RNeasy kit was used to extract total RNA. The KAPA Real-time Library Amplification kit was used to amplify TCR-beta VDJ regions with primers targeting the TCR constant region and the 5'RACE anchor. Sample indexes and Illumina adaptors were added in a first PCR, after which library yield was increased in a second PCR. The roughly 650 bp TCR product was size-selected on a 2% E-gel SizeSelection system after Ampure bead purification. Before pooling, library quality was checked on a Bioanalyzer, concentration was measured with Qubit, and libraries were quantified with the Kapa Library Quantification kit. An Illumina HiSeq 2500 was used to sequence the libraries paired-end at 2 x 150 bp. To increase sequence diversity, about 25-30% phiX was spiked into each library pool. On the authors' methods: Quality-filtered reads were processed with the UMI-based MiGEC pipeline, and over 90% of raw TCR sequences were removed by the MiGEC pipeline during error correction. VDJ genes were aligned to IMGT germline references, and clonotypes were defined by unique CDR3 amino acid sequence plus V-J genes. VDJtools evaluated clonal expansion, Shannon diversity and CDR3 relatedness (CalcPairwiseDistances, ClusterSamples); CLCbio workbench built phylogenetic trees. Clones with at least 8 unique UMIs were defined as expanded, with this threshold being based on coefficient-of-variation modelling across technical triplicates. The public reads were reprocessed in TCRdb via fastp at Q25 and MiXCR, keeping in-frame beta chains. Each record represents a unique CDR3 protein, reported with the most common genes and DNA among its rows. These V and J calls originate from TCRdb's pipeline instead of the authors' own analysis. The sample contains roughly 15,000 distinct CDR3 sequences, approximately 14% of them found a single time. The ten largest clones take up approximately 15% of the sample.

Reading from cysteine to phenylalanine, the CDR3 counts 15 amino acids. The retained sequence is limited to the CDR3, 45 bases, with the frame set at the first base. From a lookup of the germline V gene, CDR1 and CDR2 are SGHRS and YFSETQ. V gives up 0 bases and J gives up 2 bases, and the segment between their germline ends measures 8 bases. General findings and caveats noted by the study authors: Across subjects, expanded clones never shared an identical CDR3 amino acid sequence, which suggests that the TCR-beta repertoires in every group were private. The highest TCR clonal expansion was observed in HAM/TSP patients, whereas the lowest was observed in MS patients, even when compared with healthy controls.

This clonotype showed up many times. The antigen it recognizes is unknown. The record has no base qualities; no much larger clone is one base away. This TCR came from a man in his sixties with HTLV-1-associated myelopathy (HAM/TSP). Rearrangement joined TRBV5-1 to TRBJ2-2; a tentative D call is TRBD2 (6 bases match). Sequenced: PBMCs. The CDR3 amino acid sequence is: CASSLGTSNTGELFF. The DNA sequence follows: TGCGCCAGCAGCTTGGGAACTAGCAACACCGGGGAGCTGTTTTTT.